These 17 T cell receptor beta chains share one sample of origin, sequenced in a study of T cell repertoires in cytomegalovirus infection. These TCRs' antigens remain unknown. TCRdb reanalysed the reads using MiXCR and keeps one entry per CDR3 protein. Here the sample spans hundreds of thousands of distinct CDR3 sequences, 33% being singletons. This material consisted of cultured PBMCs, taken from culture after CMV antigen stimulation. These receptors were taken from a human donor in good health (CMV status not recorded). Some clones in this sample may be carry-over from other donors' samples.

The V call is TRBV27, the J call TRBJ2-1, with 8 positions matching TRBD2. The V gene end was trimmed by 0 bases and the J gene end by 5 bases; junction bases not matched to a gene: 12. The CDR3 extends over 18 amino acids. Per germline, CDR1 MNHEY and CDR2 SMNVEV (reference sequence). CDR3 bases: TGTGCCAGCAGTTTATCTGGACGCTTAGCGGGGCTACACAATGAGCAGTTCTTC. This sequence encodes CASSLSGRLAGLHNEQFF.

The chain joins TRBV7-2 to TRBJ2-7; TRBD2 agrees at 8 bases. The CDR3 extends over 15 amino acids. Germline CDR1 is SGHTA and CDR2 is FQGNSA. Trimming at V came to 5 bases and at J to 4 bases, leaving 10 bases not matched to a gene. The CDR3 region is CASSPRPGGGYEQYF. The CDR3 bases are TGTGCCAGCAGCCCAAGGCCAGGCGGGGGGTACGAGCAGTACTTC.

The V gene is TRBV11-1, the J gene TRBJ2-2, with TRBD2 matching 8 bases. V lost 5 bases, J lost 1 base, and 6 bases stayed unmatched. Germline CDR1 and CDR2: SGHAT and FQDESV (reference sequence). The CDR3 length is 16 residues. DNA of the CDR3: TGTGCCAGCAGCCCCCGGGGGGGACAGAACACCGGGGAGCTGTTTTTT. This sequence encodes CASSPRGGQNTGELFF.

This clonotype has a handful of counts. V gene TRBV6-1 combines with J gene TRBJ1-2; possibly TRBD1 for D (6 bases). CDR1 is MNHNS, CDR2 SASEGT, per germline. This CDR3 is built from 16 residues. With 10 bases removed from V and 4 bases from J, the gap between germline ends came to 25 bases. CDR3 residues: CATAPTGSGFLYGYTF. The CDR3 nucleotides read TGTGCCACCGCCCCAACAGGGTCGGGGTTTCTCTATGGCTACACCTTC.

The rearrangement joins TRBV6-2 or TRBV6-3 to TRBJ2-5; 13 bases agree with TRBD2. V lost 6 bases, J lost 7 bases, and 11 bases stayed unmatched. Germline-derived CDR1 and CDR2 are MNHEY and SVGEGT. This CDR3 region has 16 residues. The DNA of the CDR3 is TGTGCCAGCAGAGACGGACTAGCGGGGGACGTTGGGACCCAGTACTTC. It codes for CASRDGLAGDVGTQYF.

This clonotype was detected ten times or more. J is TRBJ2-1 and V is TRBV7-2, with 9 bases that match TRBD2. V lost 5 bases to trimming and J lost 4 bases; unmatched junction nucleotides: 9. The CDR3 is 16 residues long. Germline CDR1 reads SGHTA; CDR2 reads FQGNSA. CDR3 sequence (DNA): TGTGCCAGCAGCCCCAGCTCAGCGGGGGGATACAATGAGCAGTTCTTC. Protein: CASSPSSAGGYNEQFF.

This clonotype was seen only a few times. The chain is built from TRBV6-2 or TRBV6-3 and TRBJ2-3; D perhaps matches TRBD1 (5 bases). CDR1 is MNHEY, CDR2 SVGEGT, per germline. The CDR3 totals 15 residues. Trimming pared 2 bases from V and 6 bases from J, leaving 15 bases between. The chain's CDR3 is CASSYQGISRDTQYF. CDR3 coding DNA: TGTGCCAGCAGTTACCAGGGAATATCCAGGGATACGCAGTATTTT.

This clonotype was observed at least ten times. The chain joins TRBV7-2 to TRBJ2-1; 8 bases fit TRBD2. Germline V gene sequence: CDR1 SGHTA, CDR2 FQGNSA. The V segment lost 5 bases and the J segment 5 bases; nucleotides outside the gene matches: 8. There are 15 residues in the CDR3. The CDR3 here is CASSPSSGWNNEQFF. CDR3 nucleotides: TGTGCCAGCAGCCCCTCTAGCGGGTGGAACAATGAGCAGTTCTTC.

The chain is built from TRBV5-4 and TRBJ1-4; D ambiguous. This CDR3 region has 13 residues. CDR1 SGHNT and CDR2 YYREEE come from the germline V gene (reference sequence). Trimming removed 1 base at V and 4 bases at J, with 5 bases between. The CDR3 sequence is CASSLPSNEKLFF. In nucleotides, the CDR3 is TGTGCCAGCAGCTTGCCCAGTAATGAAAAACTGTTTTTT.

Here the CDR3 reads CASSLRPSGQKQETQYF. In nucleotides, the CDR3 is TGTGCCAGCAGCTTAAGACCGTCAGGACAGAAACAAGAGACCCAGTACTTC. The V gene is TRBV7-2, the J gene TRBJ2-5; weak D call: TRBD1 (6 bases). Germline V gene data show CDR1 as SGHTA and CDR2 as FQGNSA. This CDR3 is 17 amino acids long. V was trimmed by 2 bases and J by 2 bases, leaving 18 bases between them.

There are a few counts of this clonotype. This chain uses TRBV7-6 with TRBJ1-6; the D is unclear. The germline V and J ends were trimmed by 5 bases and 8 bases, with 13 bases remaining between them. CDR1 is SGHVS and CDR2 is FNYEAQ in the germline V gene. The CDR3 has 14 residues. CDR3 sequence reads: CASSPTLGYSPLHF. CDR3 nucleotide sequence: TGTGCCAGCAGCCCCACCTTGGGATATTCACCCCTCCACTTT. Combining the CDR3 with reference TRBV7-6 and TRBJ1-6 gives the whole variable domain GAGVSQSPRYKVTKRGQDVALRCDPISGHVSLYWYRQALGQGPEFLTYFNYEAQQDKSGLPNDRFSAERPEGSISTLTIQRTEQRDSAMYRCASSPTLGYSPLHFGNGTRLTVT.

This clonotype turned up a few times. This chain connects TRBV12-3 or TRBV12-4 to TRBJ2-5, with 10 bases lining up with TRBD2. V lost 5 bases, J lost 4 bases, and 13 bases stayed unmatched. The CDR3 extends over 17 amino acids. The CDR3: CASSPRAGGPSTETQYF. The CDR3, as DNA: TGTGCCAGCAGTCCGCGAGCGGGGGGGCCGAGTACAGAGACCCAGTACTTC.

This clonotype has only a few counts. This rearrangement joins TRBV10-2 to TRBJ2-5, with 10 bases matching TRBD2. The ends lost 3 bases at V and 5 bases at J; junction bases unmatched: 6. Germline-derived CDR1 and CDR2 are WSHSY and SAAADI. The CDR3 contains 15 residues. CDR3 DNA sequence: TGCGCCAGCAGTGACGAAGCGGGAGGGCGGGAGACCCAGTACTTC. It codes for CASSDEAGGRETQYF.

The CDR3 reads CASSAPPRDTVNTIYF. In DNA, the CDR3 is TGTGCCAGCAGCGCCCCTCCTCGGGACACGGTGAACACCATATATTTT. The chain carries TRBV7-9 and TRBJ1-3, with TRBD1 as a possible D gene (6 bases). CDR3 size: 16 residues. The V gene lost 5 bases and the J gene lost 7 bases, with 21 bases spanning the gap. The germline gives CDR1 SEHNR, CDR2 FQNEAQ (reference sequence).

This clonotype was observed a few times. This sequence joins TRBV6-1 and TRBJ2-7, with 8 bases that match TRBD2. Unmatched junction bases numbered 30, after V lost 7 bases and J lost 7 bases. CDR1 and CDR2 (germline): MNHNS, SASEGT. This CDR3 comprises 20 residues. CDR3 bases: TGTGCCAGCACAAATTTAGAGGCACTTCGACGGCGGGGGTCGGGGGGGGAGCAGTACTTC. Translation gives CASTNLEALRRRGSGGEQYF.

This chain links TRBV6-6 with TRBJ1-4; TRBD1 might be the D (5 bases). CDR1 and CDR2 (germline): MNHNY, SVGAGI (reference sequence). V dropped 10 bases and J dropped 4 bases, with 16 bases sitting between them. This CDR3 contains 14 residues. CDR3 DNA: TGTGCCACCCGGGCGGACGGACATAATGAAAAACTGTTTTTT. Translation: CATRADGHNEKLFF.

The table lists this clonotype with many counts. This rearrangement joins TRBV7-2 to TRBJ2-5; 10 bases match TRBD2. The germline gives CDR1 SGHTA, CDR2 FQGNSA. After removal of 2 bases from V and 5 bases from J, the junction contained 5 bases not matched to a gene. CDR3 length equals 15 residues. In nucleotides, the CDR3 is TGTGCCAGCAGCTTAAGCGGGGGGGCTGGGGAGACCCAGTACTTC. Translation gives CASSLSGGAGETQYF.